Below are 3 T cell receptor beta chains sequenced from a single sample in a study of spatial heterogeneity in lung cancer. Described time point: sample taken at primary tumor resection. Study-level results: Within tumors, counts of expanded alpha and beta TCRs tracked tumor mutation counts.

For these TCRs, the target antigens are not known. TCRdb itself ran the 5' RACE reads through MiXCR, one entry per CDR3 protein. The table includes a few thousand distinct CDR3 sequences, around 8.5% detected once. Source: lung tumor tissue, taken at surgery. The receptors shown here come from a male donor with early-stage non-small cell lung cancer.

In its sample, this clonotype was seen many times. The V call is TRBV7-9, the J call TRBJ2-3, with D unresolved. The CDR3 runs 14 residues. Per germline, CDR1 SEHNR and CDR2 FQNEAQ (reference sequence). Trimming took off 1 base at V and 5 bases at J, with 10 bases between the two ends. The CDR3 region is CASSLVLLEDTQYF. For the CDR3, the DNA is TGTGCCAGCAGCTTAGTCTTGTTAGAAGATACGCAGTATTTT.

This clonotype was seen many times. CDR3 sequence: CASRNTDTQYF. The CDR3 nucleotides read TGTGCCAGCAGGAACACAGATACGCAGTATTTT. V gene TRBV27 combines with J gene TRBJ2-3; D is ambiguous. CDR1 MNHEY and CDR2 SMNVEV come from the germline V gene (reference sequence). Deletions cut 6 bases from V and 2 bases from J, with 3 bases between. The CDR3 loop spans 11 amino acids.

Sample share makes this clonotype medium-sized (0.01 to 0.1%). This chain connects TRBV20-1 to TRBJ2-2; 8 bases map to TRBD1. The CDR3 consists of 16 residues. CDR1 and CDR2 from the germline V gene are DFQATT and SNEGSKA (reference sequence). J gave up 3 bases and V 0 bases, and 6 bases lay outside the gene matches. The CDR3 coding sequence is TGCAGTGCTAGAGATCCAGAGACAGGGGACACCGGGGAGCTGTTTTTT. Its translation: CSARDPETGDTGELFF.